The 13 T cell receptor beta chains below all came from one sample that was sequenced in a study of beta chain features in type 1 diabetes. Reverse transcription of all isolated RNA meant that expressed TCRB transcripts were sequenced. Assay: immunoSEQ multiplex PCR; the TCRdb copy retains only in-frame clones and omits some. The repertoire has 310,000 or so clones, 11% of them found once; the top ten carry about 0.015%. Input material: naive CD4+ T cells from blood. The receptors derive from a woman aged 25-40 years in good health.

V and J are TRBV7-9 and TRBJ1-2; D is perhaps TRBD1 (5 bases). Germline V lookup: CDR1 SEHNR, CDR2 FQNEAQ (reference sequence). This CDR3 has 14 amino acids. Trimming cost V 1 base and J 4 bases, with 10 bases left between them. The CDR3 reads CASSLERGSYGYTF. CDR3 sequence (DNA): TGTGCCAGCAGCTTAGAAAGGGGTAGCTATGGCTACACCTTC.

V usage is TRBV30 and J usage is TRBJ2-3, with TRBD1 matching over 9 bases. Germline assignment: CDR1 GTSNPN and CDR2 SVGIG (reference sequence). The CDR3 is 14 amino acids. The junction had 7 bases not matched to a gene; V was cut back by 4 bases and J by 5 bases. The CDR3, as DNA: TGTGCCTGGATTGGGACAGGGAACAGAGATACGCAGTATTTT. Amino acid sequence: CAWIGTGNRDTQYF.

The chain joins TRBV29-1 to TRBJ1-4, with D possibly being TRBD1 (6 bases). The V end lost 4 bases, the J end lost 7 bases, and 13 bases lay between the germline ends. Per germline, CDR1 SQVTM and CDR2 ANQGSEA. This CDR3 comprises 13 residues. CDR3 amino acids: CSVGRQGTEKLFF. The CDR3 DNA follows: TGCAGCGTTGGCCGGCAGGGGACTGAAAAACTGTTTTTT.

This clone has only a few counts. The CDR3: CASSDYKNEQFF. CDR3 nucleotide sequence: TGTGCCAGCAGCGACTACAAGAATGAGCAGTTCTTC. This chain connects TRBV9 to TRBJ2-1; no clear D gene. The V and J ends lost 3 bases and 7 bases respectively, with 8 bases between them. The germline CDR1 and CDR2 sequences are SGDLS and YYNGEE. The CDR3 is 12 residues long.

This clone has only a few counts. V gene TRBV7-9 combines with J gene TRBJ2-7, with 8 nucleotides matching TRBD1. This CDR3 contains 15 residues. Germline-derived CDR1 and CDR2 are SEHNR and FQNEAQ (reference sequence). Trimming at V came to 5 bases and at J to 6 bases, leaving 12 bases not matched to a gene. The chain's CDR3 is CASSPQGAELGEQYF. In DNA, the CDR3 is TGTGCCAGCAGCCCTCAGGGGGCTGAGTTGGGCGAGCAGTACTTC.

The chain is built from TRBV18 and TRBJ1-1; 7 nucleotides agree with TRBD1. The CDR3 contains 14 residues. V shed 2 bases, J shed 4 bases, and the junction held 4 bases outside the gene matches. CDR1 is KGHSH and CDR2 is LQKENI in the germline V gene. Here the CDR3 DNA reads TGTGCCAGCTCACCAATCACAGGGGCCACTGAAGCTTTCTTT. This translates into CASSPITGATEAFF.

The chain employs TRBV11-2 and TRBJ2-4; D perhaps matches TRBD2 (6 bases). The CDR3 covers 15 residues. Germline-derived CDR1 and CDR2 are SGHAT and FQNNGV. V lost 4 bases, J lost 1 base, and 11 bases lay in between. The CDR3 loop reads CASSSGGIAKNIQYF. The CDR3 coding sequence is TGTGCCAGCAGCTCCGGAGGGATTGCCAAAAACATTCAGTACTTC.

For the CDR3, the DNA is TGTGCCAGCAGTGACAACAGGGTAGGTACTGAAGCTTTCTTT. Amino acids: CASSDNRVGTEAFF. The chain is built from TRBV25-1 and TRBJ1-1; a possible D gene is TRBD1 (6 bases). There are 14 residues in the CDR3. The V and J ends lost 3 bases and 5 bases respectively, with 13 bases between them. Germline CDR1 reads MGHDK; CDR2 reads SYGVNS.

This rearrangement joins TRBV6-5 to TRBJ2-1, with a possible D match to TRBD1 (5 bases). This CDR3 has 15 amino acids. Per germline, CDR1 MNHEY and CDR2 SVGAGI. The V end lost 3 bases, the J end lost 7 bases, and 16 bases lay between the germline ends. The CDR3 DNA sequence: TGTGCCAGCAGTTATGTCCGCCAAGCAGGGAATGAGCAGTTCTTC. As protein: CASSYVRQAGNEQFF.

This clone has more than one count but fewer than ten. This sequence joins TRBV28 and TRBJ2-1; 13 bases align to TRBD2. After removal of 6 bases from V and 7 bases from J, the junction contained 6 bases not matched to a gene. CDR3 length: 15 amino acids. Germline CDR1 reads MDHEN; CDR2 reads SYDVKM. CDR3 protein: CASSQTSGRLNEQFF. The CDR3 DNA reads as TGTGCCAGCAGCCAGACTAGCGGGAGGTTAAATGAGCAGTTCTTC.

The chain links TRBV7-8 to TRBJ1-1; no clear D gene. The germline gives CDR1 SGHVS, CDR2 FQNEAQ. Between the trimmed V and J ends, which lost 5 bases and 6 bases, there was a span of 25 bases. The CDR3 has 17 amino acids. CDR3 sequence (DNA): TGTGCCAGCAGCATACGGCCGACCCGCGCGGTGACCGCTGAAGCTTTCTTT. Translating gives CASSIRPTRAVTAEAFF.

DNA for the CDR3: TGTGCCAGCAGCTTAGAGGCAGGGGAGGGAGTTGGCTACACCTTC. It translates to CASSLEAGEGVGYTF. V usage is TRBV7-9 and J usage is TRBJ1-2; tentatively, D is TRBD1 (6 bases). V shed 1 base and J shed 7 bases, with 16 bases lying between them. CDR1 is SEHNR, CDR2 FQNEAQ, per germline (reference sequence). The CDR3 has 15 amino acids.

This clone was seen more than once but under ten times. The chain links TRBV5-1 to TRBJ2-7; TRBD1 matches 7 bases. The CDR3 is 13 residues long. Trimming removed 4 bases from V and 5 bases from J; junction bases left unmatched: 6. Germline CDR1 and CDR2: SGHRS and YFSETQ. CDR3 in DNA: TGCGCCAGCAGCGGGAACAGGGGCCACGAGCAGTACTTC. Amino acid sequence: CASSGNRGHEQYF.